This TCR beta chain emerged from a study of blood T cells in healthy people across ages. Study-level points and caveats: Estimated diversity across one million T cells was deemed an underestimate.

As to this clonotype: Its specificity is not known.

V lost 5 bases and J lost 2; bases outside the gene matches: 11. Germline assignment: CDR1 MDHEN and CDR2 SYDVKM. CDR3 size: 16 residues. A second PCR of about 6 to 11 cycles used a sample-barcoded 5' primer and a J-beta primer mix. TCRdb re-derived calls from the 5' RACE reads in MiXCR, one entry per CDR3 protein. Counted here are around 900,000 distinct CDR3 sequences, 45% to 60% occurring once; the ten biggest clones make up 20% to 25%. The chain employs TRBV28 and TRBJ2-7; TRBD1 agrees at 8 bases. This clonotype was obtained from a woman aged 55-75 years in good health. Sequenced: blood. CDR3 region: CASSNRGTGLTYEQYF. Here the CDR3 DNA reads TGTGCCAGCAGTAACCGGGGGACAGGCCTAACCTACGAGCAGTACTTC. Full variable domain (remainder filled in from reference TRBV28 and TRBJ2-7): DVKVTQSSRYLVKRTGEKVFLECVQDMDHENMFWYRQDPGLGLRLIYFSYDVKMKEKGDIPEGYSVSREKKERFSLILESASTNQTSMYLCASSNRGTGLTYEQYFGPGTRLTVT.